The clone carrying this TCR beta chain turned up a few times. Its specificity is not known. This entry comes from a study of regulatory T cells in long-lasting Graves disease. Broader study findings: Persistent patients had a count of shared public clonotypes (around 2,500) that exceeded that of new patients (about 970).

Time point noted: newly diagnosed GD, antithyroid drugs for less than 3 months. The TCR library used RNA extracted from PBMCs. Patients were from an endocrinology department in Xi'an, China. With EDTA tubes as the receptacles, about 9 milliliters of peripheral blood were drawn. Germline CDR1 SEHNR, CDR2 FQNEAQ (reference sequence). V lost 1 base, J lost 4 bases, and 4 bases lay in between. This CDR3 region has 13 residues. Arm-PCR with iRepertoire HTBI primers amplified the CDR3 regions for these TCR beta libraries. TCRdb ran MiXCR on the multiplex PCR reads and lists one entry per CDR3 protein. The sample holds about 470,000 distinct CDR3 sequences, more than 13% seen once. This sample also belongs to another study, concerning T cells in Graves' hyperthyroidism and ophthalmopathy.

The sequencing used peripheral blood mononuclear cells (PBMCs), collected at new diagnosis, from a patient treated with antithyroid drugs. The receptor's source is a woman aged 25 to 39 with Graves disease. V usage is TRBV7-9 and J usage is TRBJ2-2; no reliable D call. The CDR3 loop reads CASSLVATGELFF. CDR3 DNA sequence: TGTGCCAGCAGCTTAGTGGCCACCGGGGAGCTGTTTTTT.